The 19 T cell receptor beta chains presented below share a single source sample, sequenced in a study of cytotoxic CD8 clonotypes in ibrutinib-treated CLL. TCRdb's table, derived via immunoSEQ multiplex PCR, lists solely in-frame clones and lacks some. The sample includes around 15,000 clones, approximately 71% of them seen just once. The sample here was PBMCs, taken before ibrutinib treatment. The source of these receptors is a human donor with chronic lymphocytic leukemia.

This chain links TRBV5-5 with TRBJ2-5; 13 bases are a match to TRBD2. V lost 0 bases to trimming and J lost 5 bases; unmatched junction nucleotides: 10. The V gene's germline CDR1 is SGHKS and CDR2 YYEKEE (reference sequence). This CDR3 comprises 18 residues. The CDR3 is CASSLATSGGASRETQYF. For the CDR3, the DNA is TGTGCCAGCAGCTTGGCTACTAGCGGGGGGGCTAGCCGGGAGACCCAGTACTTC.

In its sample, this clone was seen a few times. This chain links TRBV19 with TRBJ2-1; 7 bases fit TRBD1. The CDR3 covers 13 residues. Germline V gene sequence: CDR1 LNHDA, CDR2 SQIVND (reference sequence). Losses at the gene ends were 6 bases for V and 5 bases for J; bases not matched to a gene: 4. CDR3 nucleotide sequence: TGTGCCAGTAGCCAGACAGGGAACAATGAGCAGTTCTTC. It is translated as CASSQTGNNEQFF.

The chain is built from TRBV20-1 and TRBJ2-5; TRBD1 is a possible D gene (5 bases). The DNA end is a closer match to TRBJ2-7, so the J assignment may be wrong. This CDR3 is 11 amino acids long. Germline assignment: CDR1 DFQATT and CDR2 SNEGSKA (reference sequence). In DNA, the CDR3 is TGCAGTTCGAGGCAGGGCCACGAGCAGTACTTC. It specifies CSSRQGHEQYF.

This clone was observed a few times. The same CDR3 is also encoded by other DNA sequences in this sample. This rearrangement joins TRBV6-6 to TRBJ2-3, with 7 bases fitting TRBD2. Germline trimming cut 4 bases from V and 3 bases from J; bases unmatched to any gene: 1. CDR1 is MNHNY and CDR2 is SVGAGI in the germline V gene (reference sequence). This CDR3 spans 13 amino acids. CDR3 bases: TGTGCCAGCAGTTGGGGAGGGACAGATACGCAGTATTTT. As protein: CASSWGGTDTQYF.

The chain couples TRBV20-1 to TRBJ2-1; no definite D call. V was pared by 3 bases and J by 5 bases, with 5 bases between. The CDR3 extends over 11 amino acids. Germline CDR1 is DFQATT and CDR2 is SNEGSKA (reference sequence). The CDR3 nucleotides read TGCAGTGCTAGCGTCGACAATGAGCAGTTCTTC. Its translation is CSASVDNEQFF.

V is TRBV4-2 and J is TRBJ1-2; a weak D match, TRBD1 (5 bases). The V end was cut by 1 base, the J end by 4 bases, with 13 bases between. The CDR3 sequence is 15 residues long. Germline V CDR1 and CDR2: LGHNA, YNFKEQ. The CDR3 nucleotides are TGTGCCAGCAGCCAAGGCCAGGGAGGACCCTATGGCTACACCTTC. This encodes CASSQGQGGPYGYTF.

The chain recombines TRBV30 with TRBJ1-2, with D uncertain. CDR3 length equals 16 residues. V was cut by 2 bases and J by 6 bases, with 22 bases left in between. The germline CDR1 and CDR2 sequences are GTSNPN and SVGIG (reference sequence). The CDR3 reads CAWSRLDGAGDDGYTF. The CDR3 DNA sequence: TGTGCCTGGAGTCGCTTGGACGGCGCCGGGGATGATGGCTACACCTTC.

The table lists this clone with a few counts. This rearrangement joins TRBV7-2 to TRBJ2-1; 7 bases are a match to TRBD2. Looked up from germline, CDR1 is SGHTA and CDR2 is FQGNSA. CDR3 size: 14 residues. V lost 3 bases and J lost 3; bases outside the gene matches: 2. DNA for the CDR3: TGTGCCAGCAGCTTCCGGACTAGCTACAATGAGCAGTTCTTC. This sequence encodes CASSFRTSYNEQFF.

This clone has just a few counts. The gene calls are TRBV6-6 and TRBJ2-7; 7 bases match TRBD1. The CDR3 is 13 residues long. After removal of 2 bases from V and 6 bases from J, the junction contained 4 bases not matched to a gene. The V gene's germline CDR1 is MNHNY and CDR2 SVGAGI (reference sequence). CDR3 coding DNA: TGTGCCAGCAGTTACACAACAGGGGCCGAGCAGTACTTC. Protein product: CASSYTTGAEQYF.

The gene calls are TRBV2 and TRBJ2-1, with D maybe TRBD1 (6 bases). The CDR3 is 15 residues long. Germline assignment: CDR1 SNHLY and CDR2 FYNNEI. The V and J ends lost 6 bases and 0 bases respectively, with 12 bases between them. The CDR3 nucleotides read TGTGCCAGCAGGATGACAGGAAGCTCCTACAATGAGCAGTTCTTC. The encoded protein is CASRMTGSSYNEQFF.

This clone was detected once. The chain carries TRBV19 and TRBJ2-5; tentative D call: TRBD1 (6 bases). Trimming shortened V by 3 bases and J by 4 bases, and 21 bases separated the two germline ends. CDR1 LNHDA and CDR2 SQIVND come from the germline V gene (reference sequence). CDR3 length: 17 amino acids. The CDR3 nucleotides are TGTGCCAGTAGTATGGCCGTGACAGGCTCAAGGATAGAGACCCAGTACTTC. Translation: CASSMAVTGSRIETQYF.

V gene TRBV7-2 combines with J gene TRBJ2-5; D is uncertain. V was clipped by 1 base and J by 2 bases, with 2 bases between them. The germline V gene encodes CDR1 SGHTA and CDR2 FQGNSA. CDR3 length: 12 residues. CDR3 DNA sequence: TGTGCCAGCAGCTTAGTTCAAGAGACCCAGTACTTC. Its protein product is CASSLVQETQYF.

This chain connects TRBV6-1 to TRBJ2-1, with D possibly being TRBD1 (6 bases). The length of the CDR3 is 15 residues. Germline V gene sequence: CDR1 MNHNS, CDR2 SASEGT. Trimming shortened V by 7 bases and J by 3 bases, and 16 bases separated the two germline ends. As DNA, the CDR3 is TGTGCCAGCACCCGTGACAGGACCCGCTACAATGAGCAGTTCTTC. It is translated as CASTRDRTRYNEQFF.

V and J are TRBV14 and TRBJ1-1; D gene uncertain. Germline lookup yields CDR1 SGHDN and CDR2 FVKESK. The CDR3 runs to 13 residues. V dropped 2 bases and J dropped 1 base, with 5 bases sitting between them. CDR3 sequence: CASSQSANTEAFF. CDR3 bases: TGTGCCAGCAGCCAAAGCGCGAACACTGAAGCTTTCTTT.

V gene TRBV29-1 combines with J gene TRBJ2-4; no clear D. The germline gives CDR1 SQVTM, CDR2 ANQGSEA. CDR3 length: 11 residues. The ends were cut back, 2 bases at V and 7 bases at J, with 6 bases in the middle. CDR3 sequence (DNA): TGCAGCGTTGAAATTATGAACATTCAGTACTTC. Translating gives CSVEIMNIQYF.

This chain connects TRBV5-1 to TRBJ2-1; D not certain. The CDR3 runs 15 residues. Trimming took off 0 bases at V and 4 bases at J, with 11 bases between the two ends. Germline values: CDR1 SGHRS, CDR2 YFSETQ. The chain's CDR3 is CASSLDGLKYNEQFF. The CDR3 nucleotides are TGCGCCAGCAGCTTGGACGGCCTGAAATACAATGAGCAGTTCTTC.

V usage is TRBV5-1 and J usage is TRBJ1-1, with unresolved D. Germline CDR1 and CDR2: SGHRS and YFSETQ. CDR3 length equals 12 residues. V was shortened by 6 bases and J by 4 bases, with 10 bases between the two germline ends. Here the CDR3 reads CASTGVGTEAFF. The CDR3 bases are TGCGCCAGCACCGGGGTGGGCACTGAAGCTTTCTTT. The variable domain in full, with the rest retrieved from reference TRBV5-1 and TRBJ1-1, is KAGVTQTPRYLIKTRGQQVTLSCSPISGHRSVSWYQQTPGQGLQFLFEYFSETQRNKGNFPGRFSGRQFSNSRSEMNVSTLELGDSALYLCASTGVGTEAFFGQGTRLTVV.

The rearrangement uses TRBV5-6 and TRBJ1-5, with D possibly TRBD1 on 6 matching bases. In germline, CDR1 is SGHDT, CDR2 YYEEEE. The CDR3 is made up of 14 amino acids. The V gene lost 0 bases and the J gene lost 3 bases, with 7 bases spanning the gap. The CDR3 is CASSLGQANQPQHF. The CDR3 DNA reads as TGTGCCAGCAGCTTGGGACAGGCCAATCAGCCCCAGCATTTT.

The chain has TRBV7-2 and TRBJ2-7, with D possibly being TRBD1 (6 bases). V lost 1 base, J lost 3 bases, and 19 bases lay in between. Germline values: CDR1 SGHTA, CDR2 FQGNSA. The CDR3 loop spans 17 amino acids. Written as DNA, the CDR3 is TGTGCCAGCAGCTTAGAGGGGCTACAGGGTTTAAGCTACGAGCAGTACTTC. Protein sequence: CASSLEGLQGLSYEQYF.